The source of this TCR beta chain is a study of a mutant IDH1 vaccine in newly diagnosed glioma. This table comes from immunoSEQ multiplex PCR, and its TCRdb copy is limited to in-frame clones, with some not included. The profile shows approximately 41,000 clones, around 93% of them singletons. The germline V gene has CDR1 SGHTA and CDR2 FQGTGA. V was trimmed by 5 bases and J by 3 bases, leaving 19 bases between them. This CDR3 is built from 16 residues. As for time point: week 23, last vaccination. Each vaccine dose was 300 ug of mutant IDH1 20-mer peptide, with topical imiquimod. Donor diagnoses consisted of new WHO grade 3 or 4 IDH1-mutant, ATRX-lost astrocytomas. As regards this clone: Its antigen remains unknown.

The TCR was taken from a man in his forties or fifties with glioma. Sequencing used PBMCs, obtained from a glioma patient whose treatment included an IDH1 peptide vaccine. The chain uses TRBV7-3 and TRBJ2-5; possibly TRBD1 for D (5 bases). CDR3 coding DNA: TGTGCCAGCAGCCCAGGTTTAGGGGCAGGCGAAGAGACCCAGTACTTC. This translates into CASSPGLGAGEETQYF.